This note documents a single TCR beta chain sequence. The entry originates in a study of OX40 agonist ivuxolimab in advanced cancers. Repertoires were generated with immunoSEQ multiplex PCR, while TCRdb's copy carries only in-frame clones and drops some. The data hold about 14,000 clones, with roughly 80% observed a single time. There are 13 residues in the CDR3. Deletions cut 0 bases from V and 3 bases from J, with 6 bases between. Germline CDR1 is MRHNA and CDR2 is SNTAGT. J is TRBJ2-7 and V is TRBV6-4; D remains ambiguous. The TCR was taken from an adult with an advanced solid tumor such as melanoma, head and neck, liver or kidney cancer. Sequencing was performed on CD4+ or CD8+ T cells sorted from blood, taken in a trial of the OX40 agonist ivuxolimab. CDR3 sequence reads: CASSDSSGYEQYF. The CDR3, as DNA: TGTGCCAGCAGTGACTCTTCGGGCTACGAGCAGTACTTC.